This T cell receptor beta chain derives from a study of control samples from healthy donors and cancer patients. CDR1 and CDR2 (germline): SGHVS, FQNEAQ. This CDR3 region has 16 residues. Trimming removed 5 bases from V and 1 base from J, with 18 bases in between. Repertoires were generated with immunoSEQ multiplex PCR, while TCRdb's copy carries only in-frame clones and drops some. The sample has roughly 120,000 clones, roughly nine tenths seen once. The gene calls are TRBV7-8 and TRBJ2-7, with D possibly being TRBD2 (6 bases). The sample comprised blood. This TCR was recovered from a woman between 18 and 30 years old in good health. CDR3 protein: CASSPRGGFNSYEQYF. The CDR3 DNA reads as TGTGCCAGCAGCCCCCGGGGAGGTTTCAATTCCTACGAGCAGTACTTC. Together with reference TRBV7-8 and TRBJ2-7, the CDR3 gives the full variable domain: GAGVSQSPRYKVAKRGQDVALRCDPISGHVSLFWYQQALGQGPEFLTYFQNEAQLDKSGLPSDRFFAERPEGSVSTLKIQRTQQEDSAVYLCASSPRGGFNSYEQYFGPGTRLTVT.